This T cell receptor beta chain was found in a study of CD8+ T cells in alopecia areata. Across the study: Patients received oral tofacitinib, 5 to 10 mg twice daily, for moderate-to-severe alopecia areata.

TCR sequencing used cDNA made by reverse transcription of extracted RNA. Profiled with immunoSEQ multiplex PCR; TCRdb holds only in-frame clones, not every one. The sample records 150,000 to 200,000 clones, 65% to 75% being singletons. Cell sorting was applied to PBMCs, and CD4+ and CD8+ T cells were collected. The CDR3 runs to 12 residues. Trimming cost V 6 bases and J 2 bases, with 5 bases left between them. From germline, CDR1 is LGHNT and CDR2 FRNRAP. This clone was seen more than once but under ten times. The sample here was CD8+ T cells sorted from blood, taken at week 0. The TCR sequence derives from a human donor with alopecia areata. V and J are TRBV12-5 and TRBJ2-1; no clear D. For the CDR3, the DNA is TGTGCTAGTGGGGATCCCTACAATGAGCAGTTCTTC. Protein product: CASGDPYNEQFF.